Listed below are T cell receptor beta chains from one sample, sequenced in a study of blood T cells in healthy people across ages. TCRdb reprocessed the 5' RACE reads with MiXCR, giving one entry per CDR3 protein. The sample carries hundreds of thousands of distinct CDR3 sequences, roughly 43% recorded once. Sequencing input: blood. The receptors derive from an elderly man in good health. CDR3s include the opening cysteine and the closing phenylalanine or tryptophan. A D gene is named only where the DNA matches it firmly. For some rows the clone size is stated as once, few or many, or as a class when expanded; others skip it.

TRBJ2-1 | TRBV30 | TRBD1 | 13 | NA | CAWTRGPHNEQFF | TGTGCCTGGACAAGGGGGCCCCACAATGAGCAGTTCTTC
TRBJ2-3 | TRBV28 | NA | 17 | NA | CAIFHTEEEVSTDTQYF | TGTGCCATTTTTCATACAGAGGAGGAAGTGAGCACAGATACGCAGTATTTT
TRBJ2-7 | TRBV14 | TRBD1 | 15 | few | CASSHLGGRSYEQYF | TGTGCCAGCAGCCACTTAGGGGGCCGCTCCTACGAGCAGTACTTC
TRBJ1-3 | TRBV5-8 | TRBD1 | 15 | few | CASSPRGLGRNTIYF | TGTGCCAGCAGCCCTAGGGGGCTTGGACGAAACACCATATATTTT
TRBJ2-6 | TRBV2 | NA | 17 | NA | CASIVRRGASGANVLTF | TGTGCCAGCATAGTTAGGAGGGGAGCTAGTGGGGCCAACGTCCTGACTTTC
TRBJ2-1 | TRBV29-1 | TRBD2 | 14 | many | CSVAPSGIYNEQFF | TGCAGCGTTGCCCCTAGCGGGATCTACAATGAGCAGTTCTTC
TRBJ2-4 | TRBV6-2/TRBV6-3 | NA | 14 | many | CASSYSGAKNIQYF | TGTGCCAGCAGTTACTCGGGAGCCAAAAACATTCAGTACTTC
TRBJ2-7 | TRBV11-2 | TRBD1 | 14 | NA | CASSSWDSTYEQYF | TGTGCCAGCAGCTCCTGGGACAGCACCTACGAGCAGTACTTC
TRBJ2-7 | TRBV6-1 | NA | 14 | NA | CASSEPGLDNEQYF | TGTGCCAGCAGTGAACCAGGTTTAGACAATGAGCAGTACTTC
TRBJ2-1 | TRBV3-1 | NA | 14 | NA | CARSQGPEYNEQFF | TGTGCCCGCAGCCAAGGACCAGAATACAATGAGCAGTTCTTC
TRBJ2-1 | TRBV20-1 | NA | 15 | NA | CSARDGAVPLREQFF | TGCAGTGCTAGAGATGGGGCAGTGCCGTTGCGTGAGCAGTTCTTC
TRBJ1-6 | TRBV21-1 | NA | 13 | few | CASSKPSNSPLHF | TGTGCCAGCAGCAAACCCAGTAATTCACCCCTCCACTTT
TRBJ2-1 | TRBV29-1 | NA | 15 | many | CSVAMWRRTRNEQFF | TGCAGCGTCGCAATGTGGCGGAGAACTAGAAATGAGCAGTTCTTC
TRBJ1-2 | TRBV4-3 | NA | 15 | few | CASSQRQSFAYGYTF | TGCGCCAGCAGCCAAAGACAATCCTTTGCCTATGGCTACACCTTC
TRBJ2-2 | TRBV25-1 | NA | 13 | NA | CASSDSPSVELFF | TGTGCCAGCAGTGATTCTCCCTCGGTGGAGCTGTTTTTT
TRBJ2-4 | TRBV7-3 | NA | 13 | few | CASSPSAGLIQYF | TGTGCCAGCAGTCCCTCCGCGGGTTTAATTCAGTACTTC
TRBJ2-2 | TRBV9 | TRBD2 | 16 | NA | CASSHSSGANTGELFF | TGTGCCAGCAGCCATTCTAGCGGAGCGAACACCGGGGAGCTGTTTTTT
TRBJ2-2 | TRBV20-1 | TRBD1 | 15 | NA | CSARFGQGASGELFF | TGCAGTGCTAGATTCGGACAGGGGGCATCCGGGGAGCTGTTTTTT
TRBJ2-7 | TRBV4-2 | NA | 15 | NA | CASSPEGGVSYEQYF | TGTGCCAGCAGCCCAGAGGGGGGAGTCTCCTACGAGCAGTACTTC
TRBJ2-1 | TRBV24-1 | NA | 15 | few | CATSDPGTHYNEQFF | TGTGCCACCAGTGACCCCGGGACCCACTACAATGAGCAGTTCTTC
TRBJ2-2 | TRBV4-2 | NA | 16 | NA | CASSQGADRNTGELFF | TGTGCCAGCAGCCAAGGAGCGGACAGAAACACCGGGGAGCTGTTTTTT
TRBJ2-7 | TRBV30 | NA | 13 | NA | CALTQLSSYEQYF | TGTGCCTTAACACAACTCAGCTCCTACGAGCAGTACTTC
TRBJ1-2 | TRBV7-2 | NA | 14 | NA | CASSQSDWGRGYTF | TGTGCCAGCAGTCAAAGTGATTGGGGGCGAGGCTACACCTTC
TRBJ2-1 | TRBV7-9 | NA | 17 | few | CASSLAHLETAHNEQFF | TGTGCCAGCAGCTTAGCGCATCTGGAGACTGCACACAATGAGCAGTTCTTC
TRBJ2-3 | TRBV20-1 | TRBD2 | 18 | NA | CSARDPGRGGFEPDPQYF | TGCAGTGCTAGAGACCCTGGGCGGGGGGGCTTCGAGCCCGATCCGCAGTATTTT
TRBJ1-4 | TRBV4-2 | TRBD1 | 15 | NA | CASSQRQGENEKLFF | TGTGCCAGCAGCCAGCGACAGGGTGAGAATGAAAAACTGTTTTTT
TRBJ2-7 | TRBV12-3/TRBV12-4 | TRBD1 | 14 | NA | CASSLNYRGYEQYF | TGTGCCAGCAGTTTAAATTACAGGGGATACGAGCAGTACTTC
TRBJ2-5 | TRBV29-1 | NA | 14 | many | CSVEDNRAQETQYF | TGCAGCGTTGAAGATAACAGGGCACAGGAGACCCAGTACTTC
TRBJ2-3 | TRBV6-2/TRBV6-3 | NA | 13 | many | CASSYSAVDTQYF | TGTGCCAGCAGTTACTCGGCGGTTGATACGCAGTATTTT
TRBJ2-3 | TRBV14 | TRBD1 | 16 | NA | CASSQWGQGWTDTQYF | TGTGCCAGCAGCCAATGGGGACAGGGATGGACAGATACGCAGTATTTT
TRBJ1-6 | TRBV7-9 | NA | 12 | NA | CASSPEGSPLHF | TGTGCCAGCAGCCCCGAGGGCTCACCCCTCCACTTT
TRBJ2-4 | TRBV6-2/TRBV6-3 | NA | 13 | NA | CASTRTEGNIQYF | TGTGCCAGCACCAGGACGGAGGGGAACATTCAGTACTTC
TRBJ2-5 | TRBV24-1 | NA | 16 | NA | CATSDFGTKGQETQYF | TGTGCCACCAGTGATTTCGGGACGAAAGGCCAAGAGACCCAGTACTTC